This T cell receptor beta chain derives from a study of CD8 T cells in ankylosing spondylitis (dated by TCRdb to between 2016 and 2019). As for the study more broadly: The study profiled T cell receptor beta repertoires in healthy donors and ankylosing spondylitis patients to find disease-linked TCR variants. Samples of peripheral blood were taken, and for ankylosing spondylitis patients, synovial fluid was collected as well. The whole study cohort included over 85 healthy donors and over 20 ankylosing spondylitis patients.

General study outcomes and caveats: A TCR beta motif of several highly homologous amino acid variants appeared characteristic of blood from ankylosing spondylitis patients. Some motif variants were previously reported in synovial fluid and blood of reactive arthritis patients, suggesting common disease-initiation mechanisms. The disease-linked clones showed a CD8+ phenotype and occurred at relatively low frequencies in peripheral blood. The disease-linked clones were reported to be significantly enriched in matched synovial fluid samples from ankylosing spondylitis patients.

After removal of 6 bases from V and 3 bases from J, the junction retains 5 bases not matched to a gene. Via the germline V gene (reference sequence), CDR1 is DFQATT and CDR2 SNEGSKA. The CDR3 runs 13 residues from the cysteine to the phenylalanine. The only DNA kept is the CDR3, 39 bases in frame from the first base. This clonotype has a count of ten or more. The antigen it recognizes is unknown. Base qualities were left out, and no much larger clone turns up one base away. Instrument on record: Illumina HiSeq 2500. Quantitative 5'-RACE with molecular barcodes was used to prepare TCR beta libraries. For the original study's pipeline: A new computational method, built on a probabilistic model of VDJ rearrangement, was used to identify disease-linked TCR variants. TCRdb reworked the public reads: Q25 trimming with fastp, MiXCR clone assembly, productive beta chains retained. Each record represents a unique CDR3 protein, reported with the most common genes and DNA among its rows. These V and J calls derive from TCRdb rather than the authors' analysis. Present in this sample are about 800,000 distinct CDR3 sequences, 10% to 15% of which were seen just once. Together, the top ten hold approximately 0.5% of the sample.

This receptor was obtained from a male donor with ankylosing spondylitis. This receptor chain uses TRBV20-1 and TRBJ2-5, with 9 middle bases fitting TRBD1. Sequencing used blood, either unsorted or a sorted T cell fraction (not recorded which). Read as DNA, the sequence is TGCAGTGCCCCGGACAGGGGTAAAGAGACCCAGTACTTC. It specifies CSAPDRGKETQYF.